This T cell receptor (beta chain) was recovered during a study of cytomegalovirus exposure and HLA in healthy donors. Study details: Of over 300 genotyped donors, 70% to 85% clustered with self-reported Caucasian donors.

This CDR3 comprises 13 residues. Germline lookup yields CDR1 SEHNR and CDR2 FQNEAQ (reference sequence). Trimming pared 6 bases from V and 9 bases from J, leaving 15 bases between. Study results and limitations: At a 0.05 false discovery rate, a later analysis found 16,951 TCR beta sequences to be associated with HLA alleles. Later genetic work tied a missense DCLRE1C variant to beta-chain V and J trimming.

Use of 60 Vbeta and 13 Jbeta primers characterized the PCR. The table came from immunoSEQ multiplex PCR; TCRdb's copy has only in-frame clones and leaves some out. The sample lists 150,000 to 200,000 clones, approximately 84% occurring once. About this clone: Its antigen is as yet unknown.

The chain uses TRBV7-9 and TRBJ2-1; D unclear. Sequencing was carried out using PBMCs. This clonotype was sampled from a girl under 18 in good health and CMV-seropositive. The CDR3 loop is CASSFRVRGEQFF. Here the CDR3 DNA reads TGTGCCAGCAGTTTTAGAGTCCGTGGTGAGCAGTTCTTC.